This T cell receptor (beta chain) was retrieved from a study of cytomegalovirus exposure and HLA in healthy donors. This CDR3 is 13 amino acids long. The V and J ends lost 2 bases and 11 bases, in that order; junction bases with no gene match: 6. Germline V gene lookup returns CDR1 MNHEY and CDR2 SVGAGI. Researchers ran the PCR with 60 Vbeta and 13 Jbeta primers. The data were produced by immunoSEQ multiplex PCR, yet TCRdb's version contains in-frame clones alone and is incomplete. Among 60,000 to 70,000 clones, roughly 70% were seen once, and the ten largest hold 20% to 30%. This TCR was recovered from a man aged 50-60 years in good health and CMV-seropositive. J is TRBJ1-1 and V is TRBV6-5, with TRBD1 identical over 9 bases. The sequenced sample consisted of PBMCs. In DNA form, the CDR3 reads TGTGCCAGCAGTTACGGGACAGGGAGTCAGGCTTTCTTT. As protein: CASSYGTGSQAFF.